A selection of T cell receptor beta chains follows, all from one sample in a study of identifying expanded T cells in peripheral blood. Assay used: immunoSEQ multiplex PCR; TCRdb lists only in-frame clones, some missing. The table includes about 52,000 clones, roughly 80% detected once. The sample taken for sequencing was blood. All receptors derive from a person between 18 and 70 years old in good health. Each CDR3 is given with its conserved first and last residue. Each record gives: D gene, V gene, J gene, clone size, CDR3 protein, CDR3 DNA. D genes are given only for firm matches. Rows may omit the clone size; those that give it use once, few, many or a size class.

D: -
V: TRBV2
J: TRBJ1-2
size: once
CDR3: CASRGNTANYGYTF
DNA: TGTGCCAGCAGGGGGAATACAGCGAACTATGGCTACACCTTC

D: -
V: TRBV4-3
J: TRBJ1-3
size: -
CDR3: CASSRGAGNTIYF
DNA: TGCGCCAGCAGCCGTGGGGCCGGAAACACCATATATTTT

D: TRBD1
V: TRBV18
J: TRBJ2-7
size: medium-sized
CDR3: CASSRTGTGGRYEQYF
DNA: TGTGCCAGCTCACGTACCGGGACAGGGGGGCGCTACGAGCAGTACTTC

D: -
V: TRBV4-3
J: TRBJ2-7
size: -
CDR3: CASSQDRQREPHEQYF
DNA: TGCGCCAGCAGCCAAGATCGTCAACGGGAGCCCCACGAGCAGTACTTC

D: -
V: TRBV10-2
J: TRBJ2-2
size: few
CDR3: CASSPLTGNTGELFF
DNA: TGCGCCAGCAGCCCGCTGACAGGGAACACCGGGGAGCTGTTTTTT

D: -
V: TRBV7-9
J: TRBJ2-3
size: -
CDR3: CASSNRAATDTQYF
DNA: TGTGCCAGCAGTAACAGAGCCGCCACAGATACGCAGTATTTT

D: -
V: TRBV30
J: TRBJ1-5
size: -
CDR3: CAWAKSGRSNQPQHF
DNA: TGTGCCTGGGCCAAATCGGGGCGGAGCAATCAGCCCCAGCATTTT

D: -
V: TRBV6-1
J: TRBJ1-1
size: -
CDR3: CATSDRKNTEAFF
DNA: TGTGCCACATCGGACCGTAAAAACACTGAAGCTTTCTTT

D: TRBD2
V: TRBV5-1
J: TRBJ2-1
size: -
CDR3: CASRPSGGREHEQFF
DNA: TGCGCCAGCAGACCCTCAGGCGGGAGAGAACATGAGCAGTTCTTC

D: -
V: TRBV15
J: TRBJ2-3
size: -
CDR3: CATSRQLDERDTQYF
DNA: TGTGCCACCAGCCGCCAACTGGATGAACGGGATACGCAGTATTTT

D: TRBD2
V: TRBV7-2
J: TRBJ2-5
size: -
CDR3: CASSFHTSGEETQYF
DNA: TGTGCCAGCAGCTTTCATACTAGCGGGGAAGAGACCCAGTACTTC

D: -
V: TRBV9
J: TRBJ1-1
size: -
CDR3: CASSYGRLNTEAFF
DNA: TGTGCCAGCAGCTACGGGCGACTGAACACTGAAGCTTTCTTT

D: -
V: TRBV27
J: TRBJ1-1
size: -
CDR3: CASAPLDFSEAFF
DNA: TGTGCCAGCGCCCCCCTTGACTTTAGTGAAGCTTTCTTT

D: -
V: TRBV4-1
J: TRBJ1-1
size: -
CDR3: CASSQGFGGAVNTEAFF
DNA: TGCGCCAGCAGCCAAGGTTTTGGTGGGGCCGTGAACACTGAAGCTTTCTTT

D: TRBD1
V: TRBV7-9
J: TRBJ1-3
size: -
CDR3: CASSLAAGGGNTIYF
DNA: TGTGCCAGCAGCTTAGCGGCAGGGGGTGGAAACACCATATATTTT

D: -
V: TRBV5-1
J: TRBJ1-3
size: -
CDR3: CASSKAPGSGNTIYF
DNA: TGCGCCAGCAGCAAGGCACCGGGCTCTGGAAACACCATATATTTT

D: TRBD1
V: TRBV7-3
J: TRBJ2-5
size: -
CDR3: CASSQGAGETQYF
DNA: TGTGCCAGCAGCCAGGGGGCCGGGGAGACCCAGTACTTC

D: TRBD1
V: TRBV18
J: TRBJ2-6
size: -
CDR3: CASSPDRAGANVLTF
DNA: TGTGCCAGCTCACCGGACAGGGCTGGGGCCAACGTCCTGACTTTC

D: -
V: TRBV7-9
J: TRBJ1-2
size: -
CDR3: CASSLDGTNYGYTF
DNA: TGTGCCAGCAGCTTAGACGGGACTAACTATGGCTACACCTTC

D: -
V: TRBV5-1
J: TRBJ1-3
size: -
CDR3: CASSLTLLNSGNTIYF
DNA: TGCGCCAGCAGCCTAACCCTTCTTAACTCTGGAAACACCATATATTTT

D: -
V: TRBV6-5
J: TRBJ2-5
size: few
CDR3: CASSRTKGETQYF
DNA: TGTGCCAGCAGTCGGACTAAGGGAGAGACCCAGTACTTC

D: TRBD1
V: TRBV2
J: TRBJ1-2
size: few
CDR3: CASRDRTGAGYTF
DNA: TGTGCCAGCAGGGACCGGACAGGGGCAGGCTACACCTTC

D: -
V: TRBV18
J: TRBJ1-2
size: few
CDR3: CASSPIGRGNYGYTF
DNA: TGTGCCAGCTCACCCATCGGCAGGGGTAACTATGGCTACACCTTC

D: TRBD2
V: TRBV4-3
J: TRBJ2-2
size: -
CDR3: CASSPSPSGTGELFF
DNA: TGCGCCAGCAGCCCCTCCCCTAGCGGTACCGGGGAGCTGTTTTTT

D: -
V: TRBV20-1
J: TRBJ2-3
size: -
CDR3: CSARDTDTQYF
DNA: TGCAGTGCTAGAGACACAGATACGCAGTATTTT

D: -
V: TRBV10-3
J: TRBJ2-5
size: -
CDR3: CATRAQETQYF
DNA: TGTGCCACCAGGGCCCAAGAGACCCAGTACTTC

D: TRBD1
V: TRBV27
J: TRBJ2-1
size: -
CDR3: CASSFATGINEQFF
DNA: TGTGCCAGCAGTTTTGCGACAGGGATCAATGAGCAGTTCTTC

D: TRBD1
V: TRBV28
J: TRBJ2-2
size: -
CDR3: CASSRDRVGSGELFF
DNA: TGTGCCAGCAGCCGGGACAGGGTCGGTTCCGGGGAGCTGTTTTTT

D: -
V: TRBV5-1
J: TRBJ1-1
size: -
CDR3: CASSWQGYDQKKEAFF
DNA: TGCGCCAGCAGCTGGCAGGGTTATGACCAGAAAAAGGAAGCTTTCTTT

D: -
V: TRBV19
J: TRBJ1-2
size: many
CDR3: CASRMIHPGAGPKPNYGYTF
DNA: TGTGCCAGTAGAATGATACACCCGGGTGCAGGCCCAAAACCTAACTATGGCTACACCTTC

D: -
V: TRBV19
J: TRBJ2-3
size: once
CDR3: CASRTTGSDTQYF
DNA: TGTGCCAGTAGAACTACAGGGTCGGATACGCAGTATTTT